A selection of T cell receptor beta chains follows, all from one sample in a study of CD8+ T cells in alopecia areata. Data came from immunoSEQ multiplex PCR; TCRdb stores just in-frame clones and leaves some out. Of 200,000 to 250,000 clones in the sample, 40% to 45% were seen once. The sequenced sample was CD4+ T cells sorted from blood, obtained around week 37, from a patient treated with tofacitinib. These receptor sequences come from a human donor with alopecia areata. Each CDR3 is given with its conserved first and last residue. A D gene is named only where the DNA matches it firmly. Clone sizes are given selectively: once, few, many, or a class where the clone is expanded.

j_call clone_size d_call v_call cdr3_aa cdr3_nt
TRBJ2-1 few TRBD2 TRBV20-1 CSAPTSGEQFF TGCAGTGCCCCGACTAGCGGGGAGCAGTTCTTC
TRBJ2-7 medium-sized . TRBV28 CASSLTPRNSYEQYF TGTGCCAGCAGTTTAACCCCGCGCAACTCCTACGAGCAGTACTTC
TRBJ2-5 . . TRBV6-5 CASSEFGYQETQYF TGTGCCAGCAGTGAATTCGGATACCAAGAGACCCAGTACTTC
TRBJ2-3 once . TRBV29-1 CSVEFDHPFTDTQYF TGCAGCGTTGAGTTCGATCACCCGTTTACAGATACGCAGTATTTT
TRBJ2-5 once TRBD1 TRBV11-1 CASSFDRAQETQYF TGTGCCAGCAGCTTCGACAGGGCTCAAGAGACCCAGTACTTC
TRBJ2-4 few . TRBV6-5 CASSYARTGAKNIQYF TGTGCCAGCAGTTACGCCAGAACCGGAGCCAAAAACATTCAGTACTTC
TRBJ2-5 few TRBD2 TRBV6-6 CASRAGEGETQYF TGTGCCAGCAGGGCGGGAGAGGGGGAGACCCAGTACTTC
TRBJ1-2 . TRBD1 TRBV6-6 CASSPRTGMLGYTF TGTGCCAGCAGTCCCCGGACAGGGATGTTAGGCTACACCTTC
TRBJ2-6 . TRBD2 TRBV23-1 CASVPGGVPGANVLTF TGCGCCAGCGTTCCTGGGGGGGTGCCAGGGGCCAACGTCCTGACTTTC
TRBJ1-4 . . TRBV29-1 CSVAALGEKLFF TGCAGCGTTGCGGCCCTGGGGGAAAAACTGTTTTTT
TRBJ1-2 . . TRBV6-1 CASRGGENYGYTF TGTGCCAGCAGAGGGGGGGAGAACTATGGCTACACCTTC
TRBJ1-2 . . TRBV2 CASSEGRDYGYTF TGTGCCAGCAGTGAGGGCAGGGACTATGGCTACACCTTC
TRBJ1-2 few . TRBV30 CAWSGGVGYTF TGTGCCTGGAGTGGGGGGGTCGGCTACACCTTC
TRBJ1-2 . . TRBV6-4 CASSADSTSYGYTF TGTGCCAGCAGTGCGGACAGCACGAGCTATGGCTACACCTTC
TRBJ2-1 . . TRBV7-9 CASSVAGGEQFF TGTGCCAGCAGCGTAGCCGGCGGGGAGCAGTTCTTC
TRBJ2-3 . TRBD1 TRBV5-1 CASSRDSSPDTQYF TGCGCCAGCAGCAGGGACAGTTCTCCAGATACGCAGTATTTT
TRBJ2-1 once TRBD2 TRBV4-1 CASTGTRLNEQFF TGCGCCAGTACCGGGACTAGACTAAATGAGCAGTTCTTC
TRBJ2-2 few . TRBV19 CASNPPPGELFF TGTGCCAGTAATCCCCCCCCCGGGGAGCTGTTTTTT
TRBJ1-5 . . TRBV2 CASSEFRAQPQHF TGTGCCAGCAGTGAATTCAGGGCCCAGCCCCAGCATTTT
TRBJ2-2 . TRBD2 TRBV7-3 CASSPGLAGGTGELFF TGTGCCAGCAGCCCGGGACTAGCGGGGGGCACCGGGGAGCTGTTTTTT